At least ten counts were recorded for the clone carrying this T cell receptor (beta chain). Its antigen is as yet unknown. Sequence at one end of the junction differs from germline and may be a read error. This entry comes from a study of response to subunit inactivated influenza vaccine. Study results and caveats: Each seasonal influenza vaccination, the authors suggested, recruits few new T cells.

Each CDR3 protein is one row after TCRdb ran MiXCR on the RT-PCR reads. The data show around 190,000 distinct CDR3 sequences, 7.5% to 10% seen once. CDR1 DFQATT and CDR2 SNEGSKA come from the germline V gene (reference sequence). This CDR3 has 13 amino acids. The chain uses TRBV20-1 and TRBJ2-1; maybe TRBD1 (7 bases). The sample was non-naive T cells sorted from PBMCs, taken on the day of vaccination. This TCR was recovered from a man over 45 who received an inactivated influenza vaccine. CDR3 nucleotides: TGCAGTGCTAGAGGGCAGGGGGGATACGGGTCGATCTTC. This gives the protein CSARGQGGYGSIF.